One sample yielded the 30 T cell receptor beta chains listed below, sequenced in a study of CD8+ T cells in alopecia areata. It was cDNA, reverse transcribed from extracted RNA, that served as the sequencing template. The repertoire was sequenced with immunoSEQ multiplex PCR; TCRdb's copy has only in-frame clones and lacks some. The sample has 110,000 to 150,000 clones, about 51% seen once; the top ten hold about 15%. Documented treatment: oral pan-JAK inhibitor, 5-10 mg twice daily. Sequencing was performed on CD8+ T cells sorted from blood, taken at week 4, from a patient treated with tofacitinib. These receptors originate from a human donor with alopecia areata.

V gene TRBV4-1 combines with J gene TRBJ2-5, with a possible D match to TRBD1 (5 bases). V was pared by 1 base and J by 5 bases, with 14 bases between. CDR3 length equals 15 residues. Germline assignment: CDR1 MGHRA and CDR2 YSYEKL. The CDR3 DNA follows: TGCGCCAGCAGCCAAGTAGGGGTTAAATGGGAGACCCAGTACTTC. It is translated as CASSQVGVKWETQYF.

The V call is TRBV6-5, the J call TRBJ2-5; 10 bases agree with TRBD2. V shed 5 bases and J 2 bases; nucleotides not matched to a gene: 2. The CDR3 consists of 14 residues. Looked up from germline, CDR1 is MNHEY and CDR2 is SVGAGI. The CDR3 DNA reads TGTGCCAGCAGTGGACTAGCGGCACAAGAGACCCAGTACTTC. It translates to CASSGLAAQETQYF.

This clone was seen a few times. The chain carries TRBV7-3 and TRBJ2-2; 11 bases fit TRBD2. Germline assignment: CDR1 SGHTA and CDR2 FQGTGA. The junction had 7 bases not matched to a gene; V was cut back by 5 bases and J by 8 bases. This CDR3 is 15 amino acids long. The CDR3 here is CASSATSGGGGELFF. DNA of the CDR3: TGTGCCAGCAGCGCCACTAGCGGGGGAGGTGGGGAGCTGTTTTTT.

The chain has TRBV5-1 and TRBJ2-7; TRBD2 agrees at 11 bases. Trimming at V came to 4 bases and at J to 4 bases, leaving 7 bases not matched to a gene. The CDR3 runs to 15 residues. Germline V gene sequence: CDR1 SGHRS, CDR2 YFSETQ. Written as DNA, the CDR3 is TGCGCCAGCAGCGATAGACTAGCGGGGCGGTACGAGCAGTACTTC. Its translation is CASSDRLAGRYEQYF.

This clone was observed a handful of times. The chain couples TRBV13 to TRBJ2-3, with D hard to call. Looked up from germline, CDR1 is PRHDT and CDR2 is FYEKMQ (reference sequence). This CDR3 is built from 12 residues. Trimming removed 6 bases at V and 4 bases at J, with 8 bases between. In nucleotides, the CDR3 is TGTGCCAGCAGTGACGGTCCAGATACGCAGTATTTT. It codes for CASSDGPDTQYF. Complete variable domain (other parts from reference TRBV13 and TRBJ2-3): AAGVIQSPRHLIKEKRETATLKCYPIPRHDTVYWYQQGPGQDPQFLISFYEKMQSDKGSIPDRFSAQQFSDYHSELNMSSLELGDSALYFCASSDGPDTQYFGPGTRLTVL.

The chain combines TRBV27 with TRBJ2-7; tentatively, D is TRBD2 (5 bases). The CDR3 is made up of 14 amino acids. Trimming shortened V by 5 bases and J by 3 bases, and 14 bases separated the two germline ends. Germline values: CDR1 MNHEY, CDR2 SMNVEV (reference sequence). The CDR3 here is CASSMTTPLYEQYF. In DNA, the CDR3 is TGTGCCAGCAGTATGACTACTCCTCTCTACGAGCAGTACTTC.

The CDR3 loop reads CASSQVQGDHEQYF. Written as DNA, the CDR3 is TGCGCCAGCAGCCAAGTACAGGGGGACCACGAGCAGTACTTC. The chain joins TRBV4-1 to TRBJ2-7; TRBD1 aligns across 8 bases. Trimming cost V 1 base and J 5 bases; bases outside gene matches: 4. Germline V CDR1 and CDR2: MGHRA, YSYEKL. The CDR3 has 14 residues.

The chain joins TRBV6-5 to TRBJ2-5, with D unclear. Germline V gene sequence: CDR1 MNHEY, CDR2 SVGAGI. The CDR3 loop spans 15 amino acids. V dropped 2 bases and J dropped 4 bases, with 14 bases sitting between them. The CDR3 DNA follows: TGTGCCAGCAGTTACAATACCGGGTTAAGAGAGACCCAGTACTTC. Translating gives CASSYNTGLRETQYF.

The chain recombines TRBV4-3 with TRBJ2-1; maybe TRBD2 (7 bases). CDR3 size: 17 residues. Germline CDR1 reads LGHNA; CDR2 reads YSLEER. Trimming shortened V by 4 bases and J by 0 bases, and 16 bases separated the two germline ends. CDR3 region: CASSPEGGPASYNEQFF. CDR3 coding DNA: TGCGCCAGCAGCCCTGAGGGGGGGCCAGCCTCCTACAATGAGCAGTTCTTC.

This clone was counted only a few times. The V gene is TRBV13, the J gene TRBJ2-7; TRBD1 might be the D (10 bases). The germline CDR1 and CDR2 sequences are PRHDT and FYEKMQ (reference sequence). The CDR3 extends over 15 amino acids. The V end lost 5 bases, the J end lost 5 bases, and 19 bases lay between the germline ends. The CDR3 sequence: CASSLAGQGRDEQYF. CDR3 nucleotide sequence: TGTGCCAGCAGCCTAGCGGGACAGGGGCGTGACGAGCAGTACTTC.

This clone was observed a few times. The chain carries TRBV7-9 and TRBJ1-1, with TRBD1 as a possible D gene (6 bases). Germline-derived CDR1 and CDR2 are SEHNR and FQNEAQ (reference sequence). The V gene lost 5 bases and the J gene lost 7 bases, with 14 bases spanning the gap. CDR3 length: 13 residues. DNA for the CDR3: TGTGCCAGCAGCCCCCGGGGGGGGCTTGAAGCTTTCTTT. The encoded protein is CASSPRGGLEAFF.

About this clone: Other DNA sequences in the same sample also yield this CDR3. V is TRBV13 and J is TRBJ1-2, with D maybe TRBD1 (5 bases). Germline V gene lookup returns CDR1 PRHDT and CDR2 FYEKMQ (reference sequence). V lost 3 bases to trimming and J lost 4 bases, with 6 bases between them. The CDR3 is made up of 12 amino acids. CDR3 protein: CASSLGGYGYTF. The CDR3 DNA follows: TGTGCCAGCAGCTTGGGGGGCTATGGCTACACCTTC. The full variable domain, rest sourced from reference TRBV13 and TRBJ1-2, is AAGVIQSPRHLIKEKRETATLKCYPIPRHDTVYWYQQGPGQDPQFLISFYEKMQSDKGSIPDRFSAQQFSDYHSELNMSSLELGDSALYFCASSLGGYGYTFGSGTRLTVV.

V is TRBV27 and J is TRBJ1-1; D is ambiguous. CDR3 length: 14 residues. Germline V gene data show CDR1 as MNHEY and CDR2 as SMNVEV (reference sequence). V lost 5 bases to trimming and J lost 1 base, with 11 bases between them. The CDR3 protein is CASSPSEGNTEAFF. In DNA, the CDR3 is TGTGCCAGCAGTCCCTCGGAAGGGAACACTGAAGCTTTCTTT.

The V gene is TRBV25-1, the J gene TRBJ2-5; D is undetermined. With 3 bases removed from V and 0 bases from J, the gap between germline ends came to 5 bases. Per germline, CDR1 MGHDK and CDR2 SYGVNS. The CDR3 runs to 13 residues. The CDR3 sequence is CASSESDQETQYF. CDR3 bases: TGTGCCAGCAGTGAGAGTGACCAAGAGACCCAGTACTTC. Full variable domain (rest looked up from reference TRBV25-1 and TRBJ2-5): EADIYQTPRYLVIGTGKKITLECSQTMGHDKMYWYQQDPGMELHLIHYSYGVNSTEKGDLSSESTVSRIRTEHFPLTLESARPSHTSQYLCASSESDQETQYFGPGTRLLVL.

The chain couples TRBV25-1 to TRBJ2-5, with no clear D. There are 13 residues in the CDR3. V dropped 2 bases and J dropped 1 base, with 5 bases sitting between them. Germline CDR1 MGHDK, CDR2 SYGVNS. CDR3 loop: CASSELVQETQYF. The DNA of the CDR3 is TGTGCCAGCAGTGAACTAGTCCAAGAGACCCAGTACTTC. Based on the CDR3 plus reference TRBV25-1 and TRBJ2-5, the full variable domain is EADIYQTPRYLVIGTGKKITLECSQTMGHDKMYWYQQDPGMELHLIHYSYGVNSTEKGDLSSESTVSRIRTEHFPLTLESARPSHTSQYLCASSELVQETQYFGPGTRLLVL.

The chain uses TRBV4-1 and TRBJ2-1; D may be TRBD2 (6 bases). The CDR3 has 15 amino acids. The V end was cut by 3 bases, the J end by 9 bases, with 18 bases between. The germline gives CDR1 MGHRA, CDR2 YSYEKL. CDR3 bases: TGCGCCAGCAGCCATCCAGGAGGGGTAGCTGCTGAGCAGTTCTTC. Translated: CASSHPGGVAAEQFF.

CDR3 in amino acids: CASSLDNREAFF. CDR3 bases: TGTGCCAGCAGTTTAGACAACAGGGAAGCTTTCTTT. This sequence joins TRBV27 and TRBJ1-1; D is perhaps TRBD1 (5 bases). The CDR3 totals 12 residues. CDR1 is MNHEY and CDR2 is SMNVEV in the germline V gene (reference sequence). Trimming pared 2 bases from V and 8 bases from J, leaving 9 bases between.

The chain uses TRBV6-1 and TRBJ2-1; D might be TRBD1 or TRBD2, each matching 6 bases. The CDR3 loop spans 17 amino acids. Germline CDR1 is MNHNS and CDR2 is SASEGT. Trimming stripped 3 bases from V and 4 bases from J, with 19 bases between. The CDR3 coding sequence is TGTGCCAGCAGTGACCTCTTCGGTGGGGGGACATACAATGAGCAGTTCTTC. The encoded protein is CASSDLFGGGTYNEQFF.

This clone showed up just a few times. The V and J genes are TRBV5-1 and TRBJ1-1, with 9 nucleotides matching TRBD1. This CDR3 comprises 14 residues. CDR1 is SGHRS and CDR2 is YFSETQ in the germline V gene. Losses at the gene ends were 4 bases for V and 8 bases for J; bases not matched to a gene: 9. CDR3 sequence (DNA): TGCGCCAGCAGCGACCGGGACAGGGAACCAGAAGCTTTCTTT. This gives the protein CASSDRDREPEAFF.

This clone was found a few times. CDR3 coding DNA: TGTGCCAGCAGCTTAAACAGGGTCTACGAGCAGTACTTC. This translates into CASSLNRVYEQYF. The V call is TRBV11-2, the J call TRBJ2-7, with a possible D match to TRBD1 (6 bases). The germline V and J ends were trimmed by 2 bases and 3 bases, with 8 bases remaining between them. The CDR3 consists of 13 residues. Germline CDR1 SGHAT, CDR2 FQNNGV.

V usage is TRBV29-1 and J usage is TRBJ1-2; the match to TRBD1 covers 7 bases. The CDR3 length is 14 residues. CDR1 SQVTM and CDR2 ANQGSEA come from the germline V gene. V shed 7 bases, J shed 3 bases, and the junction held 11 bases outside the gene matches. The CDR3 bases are TGCAGCGCGGTACAGGGGACCGTCGACTATGGCTACACCTTC. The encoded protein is CSAVQGTVDYGYTF.

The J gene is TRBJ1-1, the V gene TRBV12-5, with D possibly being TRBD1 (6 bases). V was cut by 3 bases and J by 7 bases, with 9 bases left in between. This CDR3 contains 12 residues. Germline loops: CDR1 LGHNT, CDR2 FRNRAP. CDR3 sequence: CASGFHRDEAFF. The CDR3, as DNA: TGTGCTAGTGGTTTTCACAGGGATGAAGCTTTCTTT.

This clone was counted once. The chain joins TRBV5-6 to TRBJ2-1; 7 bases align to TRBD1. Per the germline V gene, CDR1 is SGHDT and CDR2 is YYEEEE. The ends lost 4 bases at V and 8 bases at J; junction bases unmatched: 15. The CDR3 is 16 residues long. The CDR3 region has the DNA TGTGCCAGCAGCCTTCCCGACAGGGAATTGAGTGATGAGCAGTTCTTC. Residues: CASSLPDRELSDEQFF. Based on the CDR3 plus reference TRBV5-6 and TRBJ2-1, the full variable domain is DAGVTQSPTHLIKTRGQQVTLRCSPKSGHDTVSWYQQALGQGPQFIFQYYEEEERQRGNFPDRFSGHQFPNYSSELNVNALLLGDSALYLCASSLPDRELSDEQFFGPGTRLTVL.

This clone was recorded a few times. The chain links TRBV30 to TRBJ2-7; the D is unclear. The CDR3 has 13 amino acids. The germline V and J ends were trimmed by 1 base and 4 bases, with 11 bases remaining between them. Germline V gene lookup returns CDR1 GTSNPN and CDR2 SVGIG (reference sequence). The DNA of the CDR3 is TGTGCCTGGAGTGAAGACGGTGCATACGAGCAGTACTTC. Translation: CAWSEDGAYEQYF.

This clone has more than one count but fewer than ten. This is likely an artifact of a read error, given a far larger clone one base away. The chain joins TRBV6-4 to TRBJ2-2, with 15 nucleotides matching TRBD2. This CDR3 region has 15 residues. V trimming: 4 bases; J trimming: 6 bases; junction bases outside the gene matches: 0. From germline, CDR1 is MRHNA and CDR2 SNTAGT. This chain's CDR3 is CASSGTSGGAGELFF. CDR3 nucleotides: TGTGCCAGCAGTGGGACTAGCGGGGGGGCCGGGGAGCTGTTTTTT.

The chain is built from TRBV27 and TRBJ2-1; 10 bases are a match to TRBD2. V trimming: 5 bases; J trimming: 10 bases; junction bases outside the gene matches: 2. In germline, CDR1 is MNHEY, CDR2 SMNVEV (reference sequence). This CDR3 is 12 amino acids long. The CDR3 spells CASSASGGEQFF. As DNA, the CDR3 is TGTGCCAGCAGTGCTAGCGGGGGCGAGCAGTTCTTC.

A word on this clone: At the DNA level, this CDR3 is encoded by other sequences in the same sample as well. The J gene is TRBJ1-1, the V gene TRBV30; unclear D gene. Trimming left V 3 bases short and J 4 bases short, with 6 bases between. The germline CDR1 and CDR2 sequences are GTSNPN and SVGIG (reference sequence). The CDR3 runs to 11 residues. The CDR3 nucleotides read TGTGCCTGGAGCCCGGGCACTGAAGCTTTCTTT. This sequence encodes CAWSPGTEAFF.

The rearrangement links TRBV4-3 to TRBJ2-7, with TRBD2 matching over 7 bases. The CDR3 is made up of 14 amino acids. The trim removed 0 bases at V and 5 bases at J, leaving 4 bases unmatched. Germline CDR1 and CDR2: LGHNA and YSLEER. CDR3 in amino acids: CASSQDVGGNEQYF. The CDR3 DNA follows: TGCGCCAGCAGCCAAGATGTGGGGGGGAACGAGCAGTACTTC.

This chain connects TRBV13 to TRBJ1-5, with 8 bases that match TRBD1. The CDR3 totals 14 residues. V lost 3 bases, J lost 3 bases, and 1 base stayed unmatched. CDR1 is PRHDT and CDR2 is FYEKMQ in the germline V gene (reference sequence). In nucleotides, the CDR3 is TGTGCCAGCAGCTTGACAGGGGCCAATCAGCCCCAGCATTTT. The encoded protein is CASSLTGANQPQHF.

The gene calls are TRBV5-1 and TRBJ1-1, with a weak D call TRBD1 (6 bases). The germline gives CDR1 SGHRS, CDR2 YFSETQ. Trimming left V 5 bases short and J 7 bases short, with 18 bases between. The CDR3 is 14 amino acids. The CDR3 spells CASRETAGAGEAFF. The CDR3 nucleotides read TGCGCCAGCAGAGAAACCGCAGGGGCTGGTGAAGCTTTCTTT.